This T cell receptor beta chain was sequenced in a study of cytomegalovirus exposure and HLA in healthy donors. The CDR3 runs 14 residues. With 4 bases removed from V and 1 base from J, the gap between germline ends came to 9 bases. CDR1 is LNHDA and CDR2 is SQIVND in the germline V gene (reference sequence). This clone was recorded once. The antigen remains undetermined. The primer mix had 60 Vbeta and 13 Jbeta primers. Using immunoSEQ multiplex PCR, the repertoire was profiled, and TCRdb retains in-frame clones only, with some absent. There are some 120,000 clones in the sample; about 80% occur only once, and 1.5% to 2% lies in the top ten. Overall study results and limits: One later analysis reportedly identified an Asian-associated ancestry cluster that showed fewer N-insertions than the approximately 710-donor mean. CMV serostatus was the sole immune exposure information available.

The chain links TRBV19 to TRBJ2-3; D perhaps matches TRBD2 (6 bases). The receptor was derived from a man younger than 35 in good health and CMV-seronegative. The sample comprised PBMCs. The CDR3 loop is CASSNRGGTDTQYF. CDR3 DNA: TGTGCCAGTAGTAACCGCGGGGGCACAGATACGCAGTATTTT.